A single sample gave rise to the 30 T cell receptor beta chains below, sequenced in a study of T cells in Graves' hyperthyroidism and ophthalmopathy. RNA transcripts provided the source from which TCR beta CDR3 regions were amplified. First-round RT-PCR with HTBI primers amplified the TCR CDR3 region. Using its own MiXCR run on the multiplex PCR reads, TCRdb lists one record per CDR3 protein. The data contain more than 350,000 distinct CDR3 sequences, under 15% of them seen just once; the ten biggest clones take up about 33%. Material: blood. Source of these receptors: a woman in her twenties or thirties with Graves' hyperthyroidism.

This clonotype was observed a handful of times. The J gene is TRBJ2-2, the V gene TRBV19; 9 nucleotides line up with TRBD1. Germline CDR1 and CDR2: LNHDA and SQIVND (reference sequence). CDR3 size: 15 residues. V lost 10 bases and J lost 3; bases outside the gene matches: 9. The CDR3 loop reads CATDRGQGYTGELFF. CDR3 in DNA: TGTGCCACCGATAGGGGACAGGGTTACACCGGGGAGCTGTTTTTT.

At least ten counts were recorded for this clonotype. This chain links TRBV20-1 with TRBJ2-5; D tentatively fits TRBD1 or TRBD2 (6 bases each). CDR1 and CDR2 from the germline V gene are DFQATT and SNEGSKA (reference sequence). Between the trimmed V and J ends, which lost 3 bases and 2 bases, there was a span of 16 bases. This CDR3 is built from 15 residues. The CDR3, as DNA: TGCAGTGCTAGTCGCGGAGGGGGACTTCAAGAGACCCAGTACTTC. This codes for CSASRGGGLQETQYF.

A few counts support this clonotype. The chain has TRBV28 and TRBJ1-4, with TRBD1 matching over 8 bases. Trimming took 5 bases from V and 5 from J; bases not matched to a gene: 10. CDR1 and CDR2 (germline): MDHEN, SYDVKM. The length of the CDR3 is 16 residues. The CDR3 coding sequence is TGTGCCAGCAGTACCTGGACAGGGAGCGGGAATGAAAAACTGTTTTTT. Its protein is CASSTWTGSGNEKLFF.

This clonotype was observed a handful of times. This chain's CDR3 is CASSWGALANSYEQYF. In DNA form, the CDR3 reads TGTGCCAGCAGCTGGGGTGCTCTAGCGAACTCCTACGAGCAGTACTTC. The chain recombines TRBV7-8 with TRBJ2-7; TRBD2 might be the D (6 bases). V shed 4 bases and J shed 0 bases, with 16 bases lying between them. The CDR3 totals 16 residues. Germline CDR1 reads SGHVS; CDR2 reads FQNEAQ. The whole variable domain, remainder taken from reference TRBV7-8 and TRBJ2-7, is GAGVSQSPRYKVAKRGQDVALRCDPISGHVSLFWYQQALGQGPEFLTYFQNEAQLDKSGLPSDRFFAERPEGSVSTLKIQRTQQEDSAVYLCASSWGALANSYEQYFGPGTRLTVT.

The gene calls are TRBV24-1 and TRBJ2-2; 7 bases line up with TRBD2. V lost 4 bases and J lost 0; bases outside the gene matches: 10. Germline assignment: CDR1 KGHDR and CDR2 SFDVKD. CDR3 length: 18 amino acids. CDR3 sequence: CATSENTGLEPNTGELFF. CDR3 in DNA: TGTGCCACCAGTGAGAATACCGGACTAGAACCGAACACCGGGGAGCTGTTTTTT.

This clonotype was counted ten times or more. CDR3 in DNA: TGTGCCTGGAGGGATTTTAACACTGAAGCTTTCTTT. Amino acid sequence: CAWRDFNTEAFF. The V gene is TRBV30, the J gene TRBJ1-1; D gene uncertain. The CDR3 is 12 amino acids. Germline CDR1 and CDR2: GTSNPN and SVGIG (reference sequence). Trimming left V 3 bases short and J 2 bases short, with 7 bases between.

This clonotype appeared many times. This rearrangement joins TRBV7-2 to TRBJ1-1; 7 bases are a match to TRBD1. Looked up from germline, CDR1 is SGHTA and CDR2 is FQGNSA. There are 15 residues in the CDR3. Trimming removed 5 bases from V and 5 bases from J; junction bases left unmatched: 11. The CDR3 sequence: CASSLQGGAGTEAFF. CDR3 in DNA: TGTGCCAGCAGCCTTCAGGGGGGCGCGGGGACTGAAGCTTTCTTT. Looking up the rest from reference TRBV7-2 and TRBJ1-1 gives the full variable domain: GAGVSQSPSNKVTEKGKDVELRCDPISGHTALYWYRQSLGQGLEFLIYFQGNSAPDKSGLPSDRFSAERTGGSVSTLTIQRTQQEDSAVYLCASSLQGGAGTEAFFGQGTRLTVV.

This clonotype has only a few counts. The chain has TRBV6-1 and TRBJ2-1, with 7 bases aligning to TRBD2. The CDR3 consists of 19 residues. J gave up 0 bases and V 0 bases, and 11 bases lay outside the gene matches. The germline V gene encodes CDR1 MNHNS and CDR2 SASEGT. The CDR3 region is CASSEAAGYRTSSYNEQFF. The CDR3, as DNA: TGTGCCAGCAGTGAAGCGGCGGGATATCGGACTAGCTCCTACAATGAGCAGTTCTTC.

The chain uses TRBV20-1 and TRBJ2-3, with 14 bases aligning to TRBD2. Per the germline V gene, CDR1 is DFQATT and CDR2 is SNEGSKA (reference sequence). There are 17 residues in the CDR3. V gave up 4 bases and J gave up 1 base; unmatched junction bases: 7. The CDR3 DNA sequence: TGCAGTGCTACGACTAGCGGGAGGGCCTACGGCACAGATACGCAGTATTTT. Encoded protein: CSATTSGRAYGTDTQYF.

This clonotype was counted ten times or more. V and J are TRBV20-1 and TRBJ2-1; D is tentatively TRBD1 or TRBD2 (5 bases each). Deletions cut 3 bases from V and 2 bases from J, with 14 bases between. This CDR3 spans 15 amino acids. Per germline, CDR1 DFQATT and CDR2 SNEGSKA (reference sequence). The CDR3 DNA is TGCAGTGCTAGTTCCGGGACGAAGACCTACAATGAGCAGTTCTTC. It is translated as CSASSGTKTYNEQFF.

This clonotype was picked up many times. This chain connects TRBV11-2 to TRBJ2-1, with D perhaps TRBD2 (5 bases). This CDR3 contains 13 residues. V was pared by 3 bases and J by 7 bases, with 10 bases between. Looked up from germline, CDR1 is SGHAT and CDR2 is FQNNGV. The CDR3 sequence is CASSFSAENEQFF. CDR3 nucleotide sequence: TGTGCCAGCAGCTTCTCAGCGGAGAATGAGCAGTTCTTC.

Turning to this clonotype: A single base separates this from a much larger clone, so it may be a read error. This chain links TRBV18 with TRBJ2-3, with 10 bases matching TRBD2. Trimming cost V 3 bases and J 8 bases; bases outside gene matches: 8. The V gene's germline CDR1 is KGHSH and CDR2 LQKENI. This CDR3 contains 15 residues. The CDR3: CASSPPGLAIGTQYF. CDR3 nucleotides: TGTGCCAGCTCACCTCCGGGACTAGCGATAGGTACGCAGTATTTT.

This clonotype was detected only a few times. The chain carries TRBV5-1 and TRBJ2-2; perhaps TRBD2 as D (5 bases). The CDR3 sequence is 13 residues long. Per the germline V gene, CDR1 is SGHRS and CDR2 is YFSETQ. Between the trimmed V and J ends, which lost 4 bases and 5 bases, there was a span of 9 bases. CDR3 sequence (DNA): TGCGCCAGCAGCAAAGGACTGACCGGGGAGCTGTTTTTT. This codes for CASSKGLTGELFF.

This clonotype came up a few times. The chain carries TRBV7-2 and TRBJ2-3; TRBD2 matches 11 bases. The CDR3 has 19 amino acids. The germline V gene has CDR1 SGHTA and CDR2 FQGNSA. Unmatched junction bases numbered 13, after V lost 2 bases and J lost 3 bases. Written as DNA, the CDR3 is TGTGCCAGCAGCTTACTTTGGCTAGCGGGAGGTGGAGGAACAGATACGCAGTATTTT. This gives the protein CASSLLWLAGGGGTDTQYF.

This clonotype was seen a handful of times. The CDR3, as DNA: TGCGCCAGCACCCAACGGACAGGGTCCACCAACGTCCTGACTTTC. It specifies CASTQRTGSTNVLTF. This chain joins TRBV5-1 and TRBJ2-6, with 8 bases identical to TRBD1. The CDR3 covers 15 residues. Germline lookup yields CDR1 SGHRS and CDR2 YFSETQ. The trim removed 6 bases at V and 8 bases at J, leaving 10 bases unmatched. The whole variable domain, filled in from reference TRBV5-1 and TRBJ2-6, reads KAGVTQTPRYLIKTRGQQVTLSCSPISGHRSVSWYQQTPGQGLQFLFEYFSETQRNKGNFPGRFSGRQFSNSRSEMNVSTLELGDSALYLCASTQRTGSTNVLTFGAGSRLTVL.

This clonotype has at least ten counts. The genes are TRBV6-4 and TRBJ2-2; D is unclear. The germline gives CDR1 MRHNA, CDR2 SNTAGT. V lost 5 bases and J 1 base, leaving 8 bases between the germline ends. The CDR3 loop spans 14 amino acids. CDR3 protein: CASSREQNTGELFF. In DNA form, the CDR3 reads TGTGCCAGCAGTCGAGAGCAGAACACCGGGGAGCTGTTTTTT.

This clonotype was seen a handful of times. A read error may account for a junction end that differs from germline. The rearrangement joins TRBV29-1 to TRBJ2-5; D is unclear. Per germline, CDR1 SQVTM and CDR2 ANQGSEA. The CDR3 has 14 residues. DNA of the CDR3: TGCGGCGTCGATGCCCGGACCGGGCCAGAGACCCAGTACTTC. Protein sequence: CGVDARTGPETQYF. Full variable domain (outside the CDR3, taken from reference TRBV29-1 and TRBJ2-5): SAVISQKPSRDICQRGTSLTIQCQVDSQVTMMFWYRQQPGQSLTLIATANQGSEATYESGFVIDKFPISRPNLTFSTLTVSNMSPEDSSIYLCGVDARTGPETQYFGPGTRLLVL.

This clonotype was seen ten or more times. This sequence joins TRBV3-1 and TRBJ1-1; 9 nucleotides line up with TRBD1. The germline CDR1 and CDR2 sequences are LGHDT and YNNKEL (reference sequence). V lost 1 base, J lost 0 bases, and 3 bases stayed unmatched. The CDR3 runs 16 residues. CDR3 DNA sequence: TGTGCCAGCAGCCAAGGGGGGACAGGGATGAACACTGAAGCTTTCTTT. Amino acids: CASSQGGTGMNTEAFF.

This clonotype was observed a few times. The chain joins TRBV20-1 to TRBJ1-1; D remains ambiguous. Trimming stripped 0 bases from V and 3 bases from J, with 14 bases between. The length of the CDR3 is 15 residues. From germline, CDR1 is DFQATT and CDR2 SNEGSKA (reference sequence). The CDR3 here is CSARDPTGGDTEAFF. The CDR3 DNA is TGCAGTGCTAGAGATCCAACCGGAGGAGACACTGAAGCTTTCTTT.

The V and J genes are TRBV9 and TRBJ1-2, with 7 positions matching TRBD1. J lost 8 bases, V lost 3 bases, and 13 bases had no gene match. The V gene's germline CDR1 is SGDLS and CDR2 YYNGEE. This CDR3 contains 15 residues. The CDR3 coding sequence is TGTGCCAGCAGCGCCTCGCGAGTAGGGGGCAAGGGCTACACCTTC. This sequence encodes CASSASRVGGKGYTF. Together with reference TRBV9 and TRBJ1-2, the CDR3 gives the full variable domain: DSGVTQTPKHLITATGQRVTLRCSPRSGDLSVYWYQQSLDQGLQFLIQYYNGEERAKGNILERFSAQQFPDLHSELNLSSLELGDSALYFCASSASRVGGKGYTFGSGTRLTVV.

The chain uses TRBV6-1 and TRBJ1-5; the match to TRBD1 covers 7 bases. The germline gives CDR1 MNHNS, CDR2 SASEGT. J was trimmed by 0 bases and V by 6 bases; bases with no gene match: 5. The CDR3 covers 15 residues. CDR3: CASREGQSSNQPQHF. Written as DNA, the CDR3 is TGTGCCAGCAGGGAGGGACAGAGTAGCAATCAGCCCCAGCATTTT.

In its sample, this clonotype was seen a few times. This rearrangement joins TRBV10-3 to TRBJ2-3, with D perhaps given as TRBD1 or TRBD2 (5 bases each). V was clipped by 2 bases and J by 4 bases, with 10 bases between them. This CDR3 contains 14 residues. Germline V lookup: CDR1 ENHRY, CDR2 SYGVKD. CDR3 in amino acids: CAISEIWGPDTQYF. In nucleotides, the CDR3 is TGTGCCATCAGTGAGATCTGGGGACCAGATACGCAGTATTTT.

This clonotype was seen repeatedly, ten times or more. The rearrangement joins TRBV28 to TRBJ2-3, with D possibly being TRBD1 (5 bases). V shed 5 bases and J shed 0 bases, with 12 bases lying between them. CDR3 size: 15 residues. CDR1 and CDR2 from the germline V gene are MDHEN and SYDVKM. The CDR3 DNA reads TGTGCCAGCAGTCCTCGGACACAAAGCACAGATACGCAGTATTTT. Translating it yields CASSPRTQSTDTQYF.

The rearrangement uses TRBV6-1 and TRBJ1-1; no firm D call. V shed 6 bases and J shed 0 bases, with 8 bases lying between them. Germline CDR1 and CDR2: MNHNS and SASEGT. The CDR3 loop spans 13 amino acids. The CDR3 spells CASSPKLNTEAFF. CDR3 nucleotides: TGTGCCAGCAGCCCTAAGTTGAACACTGAAGCTTTCTTT.

This clonotype was seen a handful of times. The chain joins TRBV6-1 to TRBJ2-7, with D perhaps matching TRBD2 (6 bases). This CDR3 spans 12 amino acids. Between the trimmed V and J ends, which lost 5 bases and 6 bases, there was a span of 11 bases. From germline, CDR1 is MNHNS and CDR2 SASEGT. The CDR3 sequence: CASSHTGSEQYF. DNA of the CDR3: TGTGCCAGCAGTCATACCGGGAGCGAGCAGTACTTC.

This clonotype was counted many times. The chain employs TRBV28 and TRBJ2-5; the D gene is possibly TRBD2 (6 bases). V shed 6 bases and J shed 4 bases, with 9 bases lying between them. Germline V gene lookup returns CDR1 MDHEN and CDR2 SYDVKM. This CDR3 has 12 amino acids. The CDR3 DNA follows: TGTGCCAGCAGGGGAGGTTCAGAGACCCAGTACTTC. Translated: CASRGGSETQYF.

The chain couples TRBV28 to TRBJ2-2; TRBD2 is a possible D gene (5 bases). Germline-derived CDR1 and CDR2 are MDHEN and SYDVKM. V was pared by 9 bases and J by 3 bases, with 14 bases between. The length of the CDR3 is 14 residues. CDR3 sequence: CASLDGLHTGELFF. The CDR3, as DNA: TGTGCCAGTTTGGATGGACTGCACACCGGGGAGCTGTTTTTT.

This clonotype was counted ten times or more. The chain uses TRBV28 and TRBJ1-1; the D is unclear. Germline CDR1 and CDR2: MDHEN and SYDVKM. The V end was cut by 5 bases, the J end by 4 bases, with 8 bases between. The length of the CDR3 is 12 residues. The CDR3 nucleotides are TGTGCCAGCAGTGCCGACCCCACTGAAGCTTTCTTT. Translating it yields CASSADPTEAFF.

This clonotype was observed a few times. The V and J genes are TRBV7-3 and TRBJ2-1, with D perhaps matching TRBD1 (6 bases). V was pared by 8 bases and J by 7 bases, with 15 bases between. This CDR3 is built from 13 residues. Per germline, CDR1 SGHTA and CDR2 FQGTGA. The CDR3 sequence: CASGTTSFNEQFF. The DNA of the CDR3 is TGTGCCAGCGGGACAACTAGTTTTAATGAGCAGTTCTTC.

In this sample, this clonotype turned up a few times. The chain has TRBV10-3 and TRBJ2-7, with 9 bases that match TRBD1. The CDR3 consists of 15 residues. CDR1 ENHRY and CDR2 SYGVKD come from the germline V gene. Unmatched junction bases numbered 7, after V lost 3 bases and J lost 4 bases. The CDR3 nucleotides are TGTGCCATCAGTGATACCGGGACAGGGAGATACGAGCAGTACTTC. Translating gives CAISDTGTGRYEQYF.